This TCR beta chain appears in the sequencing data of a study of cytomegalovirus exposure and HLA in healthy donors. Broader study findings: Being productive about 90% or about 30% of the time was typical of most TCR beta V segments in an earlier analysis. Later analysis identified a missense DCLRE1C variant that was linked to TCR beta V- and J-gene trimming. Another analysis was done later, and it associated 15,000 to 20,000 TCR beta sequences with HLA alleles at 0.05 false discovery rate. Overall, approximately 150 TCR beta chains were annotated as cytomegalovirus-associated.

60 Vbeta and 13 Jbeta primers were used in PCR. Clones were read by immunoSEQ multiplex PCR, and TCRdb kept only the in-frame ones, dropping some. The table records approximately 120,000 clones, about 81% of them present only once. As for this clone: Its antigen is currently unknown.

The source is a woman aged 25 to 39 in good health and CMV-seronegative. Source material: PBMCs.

CDR3 nucleotide sequence: TGTGCCAGCCGAACCTCAGGGGTTGAAAAACTGTTTTTT. It is translated as CASRTSGVEKLFF. The chain joins TRBV25-1 to TRBJ1-4; possibly TRBD1 for D (6 bases). Trimming cost V 8 bases and J 7 bases, with 14 bases left between them. CDR3 length: 13 amino acids. CDR1 is MGHDK, CDR2 SYGVNS, per germline.